These 30 T cell receptor beta chains share one sample of origin, sequenced in a study of cytomegalovirus exposure and HLA in healthy donors (dated by TCRdb to about 2017). The library was produced with the immunoSEQ multiplex PCR assay. The multiplex PCR relied on a mix of 60 forward primers for TCR Vbeta segments and 13 reverse primers for TCR Jbeta segments. TCRdb mirrors the immuneACCESS table, restricted to in-frame sequences. Some clones are absent from its copies; in checked studies, under half trace to an unresolved V gene, and the reason for the others is unknown. This sample holds some 160,000 clones; 65% to 80% were observed only once. The top ten hold roughly 1.6% of the sample. Sequenced sample: PBMCs. All receptors derive from a woman aged 35 to 49 in good health and CMV-seronegative.

This chain uses TRBV6-1 with TRBJ1-3; TRBD1 aligns across 8 bases. The CDR3 has 15 amino acids. The V and J ends lost 5 bases and 0 bases, in that order; junction bases with no gene match: 3. CDR1 and CDR2 from the germline V gene are MNHNS and SASEGT. Here the CDR3 DNA reads TGTGCCAGCAGTTTACAGGGGGGCTCTGGAAACACCATATATTTT. It encodes CASSLQGGSGNTIYF.

There are a few counts of this clone. The rearrangement uses TRBV7-9 and TRBJ1-2; TRBD1 matches 7 bases. V dropped 4 bases and J dropped 2; count of bases not matched to a gene: 10. The V gene's germline CDR1 is SEHNR and CDR2 FQNEAQ (reference sequence). The CDR3 contains 16 residues. DNA for the CDR3: TGTGCCAGCAGCTGGGGGACACCGGGACAGAACTATGGCTACACCTTC. Amino acid sequence: CASSWGTPGQNYGYTF.

V is TRBV6-1 and J is TRBJ2-2; 9 bases align to TRBD2. Per the germline V gene, CDR1 is MNHNS and CDR2 is SASEGT. V trimming: 4 bases; J trimming: 6 bases; junction bases outside the gene matches: 6. This CDR3 is 15 amino acids long. CDR3 DNA: TGTGCCAGCAGTGCTGTAGGCGGGGGGGCCGGGGAGCTGTTTTTT. This codes for CASSAVGGGAGELFF.

V and J are TRBV10-3 and TRBJ2-5; 9 bases agree with TRBD2. This CDR3 is 14 amino acids long. J gave up 2 bases and V 4 bases, and 2 bases lay outside the gene matches. Germline V gives CDR1 ENHRY, CDR2 SYGVKD. In nucleotides, the CDR3 is TGTGCCATCAGTGGACTAGCGGCACAAGAGACCCAGTACTTC. Translating gives CAISGLAAQETQYF.

The chain uses TRBV28 and TRBJ2-5; D is perhaps TRBD2 (5 bases). The J call is doubtful: the DNA matches TRBJ2-7 better. Germline V gene sequence: CDR1 MDHEN, CDR2 SYDVKM. This CDR3 has 13 amino acids. The CDR3 here is CASDGLRHGEQYF. CDR3 in DNA: TGTGCCAGTGACGGACTGAGGCATGGCGAGCAGTACTTC.

J is TRBJ1-2 and V is TRBV5-1, with TRBD1 matching over 8 bases. CDR3 length equals 14 residues. Germline CDR1 SGHRS, CDR2 YFSETQ. Trimming took 2 bases from V and 4 from J; bases not matched to a gene: 4. The CDR3 loop is CASSLGQGIYGYTF. As DNA, the CDR3 is TGCGCCAGCAGCTTAGGACAGGGAATCTATGGCTACACCTTC.

CDR3 coding DNA: TGTGCCAGCAGCTGGAAAACCGGGACAAATTCACCCCTCCACTTT. Translated, it gives CASSWKTGTNSPLHF. The chain has TRBV7-9 and TRBJ1-6, with D maybe TRBD1 (6 bases). The CDR3 runs to 15 residues. V lost 4 bases, J lost 7 bases, and 14 bases lay in between. The germline V gene encodes CDR1 SEHNR and CDR2 FQNEAQ (reference sequence).

This clone showed up just a few times. The CDR3 DNA reads TGTGCCTGGCGCCCGCCGCGGAGACAGGGGACTTACAACTCTGGAAACACCATATATTTT. Amino acids: CAWRPPRRQGTYNSGNTIYF. The chain links TRBV30 to TRBJ1-3; 8 positions match TRBD1. The V gene end was trimmed by 5 bases and the J gene end by 0 bases; junction bases not matched to a gene: 21. Germline-derived CDR1 and CDR2 are GTSNPN and SVGIG (reference sequence). The CDR3 length is 20 residues.

This CDR3 is CATGGPEAFF. CDR3 nucleotides: TGTGCCACGGGGGGGCCTGAAGCTTTCTTT. The J gene is TRBJ1-1, the V gene TRBV10-3, with D possibly TRBD1 on 6 matching bases. V lost 10 bases to trimming and J lost 6 bases, with 9 bases between them. The germline gives CDR1 ENHRY, CDR2 SYGVKD. CDR3 length: 10 residues.

V is TRBV2 and J is TRBJ1-6; D call uncertain. This CDR3 is built from 14 residues. Germline CDR1 reads SNHLY; CDR2 reads FYNNEI. Trimming stripped 7 bases from V and 5 bases from J, with 12 bases between. As DNA, the CDR3 is TGTGCCAGCACGACGGGGTCTGATAATTCACCCCTCCACTTT. Translation gives CASTTGSDNSPLHF. Supplemented by reference TRBV2 and TRBJ1-6, the full variable domain reads EPEVTQTPSHQVTQMGQEVILRCVPISNHLYFYWYRQILGQKVEFLVSFYNNEISEKSEIFDDQFSVERPDGSNFTLKIRSTKLEDSAMYFCASTTGSDNSPLHFGNGTRLTVT.

The chain uses TRBV29-1 and TRBJ2-5; 10 bases line up with TRBD1. The J call is uncertain, as TRBJ2-7 better fits the DNA end. From germline, CDR1 is SQVTM and CDR2 ANQGSEA. The CDR3 spans 15 residues. The CDR3 nucleotides are TGCAGCGTTGGTAAAAGGACAGGGGGTAAGAACGAGCAGTACTTC. It is translated as CSVGKRTGGKNEQYF.

This rearrangement joins TRBV10-2 to TRBJ1-5; 9 bases match TRBD1. J was trimmed by 1 base and V by 5 bases; bases with no gene match: 3. Germline CDR1 WSHSY, CDR2 SAAADI. The CDR3 is made up of 15 amino acids. Here the CDR3 DNA reads TGCGCCAGCAGTTACACAGGGGGCAGCAATCAGCCCCAGCATTTT. Amino acids: CASSYTGGSNQPQHF.

This chain connects TRBV5-1 to TRBJ1-2; 7 bases are a match to TRBD1. This CDR3 has 15 amino acids. The J segment lost 4 bases and the V segment lost 0 bases, leaving 6 bases of the junction unmatched. Germline values: CDR1 SGHRS, CDR2 YFSETQ. CDR3 amino acids: CASSLEAGGTYGYTF. In DNA, the CDR3 is TGCGCCAGCAGCTTGGAGGCAGGGGGAACCTATGGCTACACCTTC.

The chain carries TRBV29-1 and TRBJ1-1, with a tentative D call TRBD1 (6 bases). This CDR3 is built from 13 residues. The germline V and J ends were trimmed by 8 bases and 7 bases, with 20 bases remaining between them. Looked up from germline, CDR1 is SQVTM and CDR2 is ANQGSEA. The CDR3 loop reads CSYVGGRAIEAFF. In nucleotides, the CDR3 is TGCAGCTACGTGGGGGGGCGCGCTATTGAAGCTTTCTTT.

This chain uses TRBV11-3 with TRBJ2-1; no firm D call. The CDR3 runs 15 residues. Trimming left V 3 bases short and J 5 bases short, with 14 bases between. Germline CDR1 reads SGHNT; CDR2 reads YENEEA. CDR3 protein: CASSFESTNNNEQFF. The CDR3 bases are TGTGCCAGCAGCTTCGAGTCTACCAATAACAATGAGCAGTTCTTC. The variable domain in full, completed from reference TRBV11-3 and TRBJ2-1, reads EAGVVQSPRYKIIEKKQPVAFWCNPISGHNTLYWYLQNLGQGPELLIRYENEEAVDDSQLPKDRFSAERLKGVDSTLKIQPAELGDSAVYLCASSFESTNNNEQFFGPGTRLTVL.

This chain joins TRBV25-1 and TRBJ2-7; tentative D call: TRBD1 (6 bases). V was cut by 4 bases and J by 2 bases, with 9 bases left in between. Germline V gene sequence: CDR1 MGHDK, CDR2 SYGVNS. This CDR3 is built from 13 residues. The CDR3: CASSGYRAYEQYF. In DNA, the CDR3 is TGTGCCAGCAGTGGGTACAGGGCCTACGAGCAGTACTTC.

The CDR3 sequence: CASSSTGGSNGYTF. Here the CDR3 DNA reads TGTGCCAGCAGTTCGACCGGGGGATCAAATGGCTACACCTTC. The chain carries TRBV27 and TRBJ1-2; TRBD1 might be the D (5 bases). V was pared by 4 bases and J by 6 bases, with 15 bases between. CDR3 length: 14 residues. Germline CDR1 and CDR2: MNHEY and SMNVEV (reference sequence).

V is TRBV5-4 and J is TRBJ2-7; tentative D call: TRBD1 (7 bases). The CDR3 totals 13 residues. With 5 bases removed from V and 5 bases from J, the gap between germline ends came to 14 bases. Germline CDR1 reads SGHNT; CDR2 reads YYREEE (reference sequence). CDR3 residues: CASRGQGGHEQYF. CDR3 in DNA: TGTGCCAGCAGAGGGCAGGGGGGCCACGAGCAGTACTTC.

The CDR3 sequence: CSVDTGVKGEAFF. CDR3 DNA: TGCAGCGTTGATACAGGGGTAAAAGGTGAAGCTTTCTTT. This chain links TRBV29-1 with TRBJ1-1; 7 nucleotides line up with TRBD1. This CDR3 has 13 residues. J was trimmed by 7 bases and V by 3 bases; bases with no gene match: 8. Germline V gene sequence: CDR1 SQVTM, CDR2 ANQGSEA. Supplemented by reference TRBV29-1 and TRBJ1-1, the full variable domain reads SAVISQKPSRDICQRGTSLTIQCQVDSQVTMMFWYRQQPGQSLTLIATANQGSEATYESGFVIDKFPISRPNLTFSTLTVSNMSPEDSSIYLCSVDTGVKGEAFFGQGTRLTVV.

The chain couples TRBV6-5 to TRBJ2-7; TRBD2 matches 7 bases. After removal of 9 bases from V and 7 bases from J, the junction contained 0 bases not matched to a gene. The CDR3 consists of 9 residues. The germline V gene has CDR1 MNHEY and CDR2 SVGAGI. For the CDR3, the DNA is TGTGCCAGGGGGGGGGAGCAGTACTTC. Translation gives CARGGEQYF.

The table lists this clone with a count of one. The chain uses TRBV11-3 and TRBJ2-7, with a weak D call TRBD2 (5 bases). The CDR3 length is 12 residues. V dropped 6 bases and J dropped 3 bases, with 9 bases sitting between them. Per germline, CDR1 SGHNT and CDR2 YENEEA. The CDR3 region is CASRLDCYEQYF. The CDR3 nucleotides are TGTGCCAGCAGGTTGGACTGCTACGAGCAGTACTTC.

Only one count was recorded for this clone. One end of the junction does not line up with germline, which may come from a read error. The chain carries TRBV11-2 and TRBJ2-7; 12 nucleotides match TRBD1. Looked up from germline, CDR1 is SGHAT and CDR2 is FQNNGV. This CDR3 is built from 11 residues. Here the CDR3 reads CASSYGTGGLF. CDR3 DNA sequence: TGTGCCAGCAGCTATGGGACAGGGGGCCTCTTC.

The chain employs TRBV19 and TRBJ2-2; 7 positions match TRBD2. V was clipped by 3 bases and J by 1 base; unmatched bases: 2. The V gene's germline CDR1 is LNHDA and CDR2 SQIVND (reference sequence). This CDR3 contains 15 residues. In DNA, the CDR3 is TGTGCCAGTAGTATTCGGGGGGTGAACACCGGGGAGCTGTTTTTT. It is translated as CASSIRGVNTGELFF.

The chain uses TRBV6-1 and TRBJ2-5; 9 bases align to TRBD1. Germline V lookup: CDR1 MNHNS, CDR2 SASEGT. Trimming at V came to 3 bases and at J to 5 bases, leaving 7 bases not matched to a gene. This CDR3 spans 15 amino acids. This chain's CDR3 is CASSDPGQGRETQYF. The CDR3 DNA reads as TGTGCCAGCAGTGATCCGGGACAGGGTAGGGAGACCCAGTACTTC.

The V gene is TRBV6-5, the J gene TRBJ1-1, with D maybe TRBD1 (5 bases). The V end lost 5 bases, the J end lost 0 bases, and 10 bases lay between the germline ends. The CDR3 has 14 residues. Germline V gives CDR1 MNHEY, CDR2 SVGAGI. As DNA, the CDR3 is TGTGCCAGCAGTCGCGACAGAATGAACACTGAAGCTTTCTTT. It codes for CASSRDRMNTEAFF.

The gene calls are TRBV2 and TRBJ1-5, with a tentative D call TRBD1 (6 bases). The CDR3 has 12 amino acids. V lost 8 bases and J 1 base, leaving 6 bases between the germline ends. CDR1 and CDR2 from the germline V gene are SNHLY and FYNNEI. CDR3 region: CASGQSNQPQHF. CDR3 bases: TGTGCCAGCGGACAGAGCAATCAGCCCCAGCATTTT. Drawing the rest from reference TRBV2 and TRBJ1-5, the complete variable domain is EPEVTQTPSHQVTQMGQEVILRCVPISNHLYFYWYRQILGQKVEFLVSFYNNEISEKSEIFDDQFSVERPDGSNFTLKIRSTKLEDSAMYFCASGQSNQPQHFGDGTRLSIL.

This clone was detected a few times. V is TRBV6-6 and J is TRBJ1-1; D unclear. V lost 0 bases and J lost 7, with 12 bases in between. Looked up from germline, CDR1 is MNHNY and CDR2 is SVGAGI (reference sequence). The CDR3 has 14 residues. CDR3 loop: CASSYSNSYNEAFF. CDR3 DNA sequence: TGTGCCAGCAGTTACTCGAACAGCTACAATGAAGCTTTCTTT.

As to this clone: One junction end disagrees with the germline gene, perhaps due to a read error. This chain connects TRBV28 to TRBJ1-5; D is uncertain. The germline CDR1 and CDR2 sequences are MDHEN and SYDVKM. The CDR3 has 15 residues. The CDR3 spells CASSVWVTGNQPQHF. CDR3 nucleotides: TGTGCCAGCAGTGTATGGGTTACAGGCAATCAGCCCCAGCATTTT. The whole variable domain, remainder taken from reference TRBV28 and TRBJ1-5, is DVKVTQSSRYLVKRTGEKVFLECVQDMDHENMFWYRQDPGLGLRLIYFSYDVKMKEKGDIPEGYSVSREKKERFSLILESASTNQTSMYLCASSVWVTGNQPQHFGDGTRLSIL.

This rearrangement joins TRBV27 to TRBJ1-5, with D possibly matching TRBD1 (5 bases). The germline V gene encodes CDR1 MNHEY and CDR2 SMNVEV (reference sequence). The CDR3 runs to 13 residues. V lost 8 bases and J 9 bases, leaving 17 bases between the germline ends. CDR3 sequence reads: CASRGDVLGPQHF. CDR3 DNA sequence: TGTGCCAGCCGCGGGGACGTCCTCGGGCCCCAGCATTTT.

The rearrangement links TRBV28 to TRBJ1-2, with 9 positions matching TRBD1. This CDR3 contains 14 residues. The ends lost 10 bases at V and 2 bases at J; junction bases unmatched: 8. The V gene's germline CDR1 is MDHEN and CDR2 SYDVKM. As DNA, the CDR3 is TGTGCCACTTTGACAGGGGGAAAAAACTATGGCTACACCTTC. This codes for CATLTGGKNYGYTF.